The 19 T cell receptor beta chains below come from one sample, sequenced in a study of blood T cell dynamics during melanoma immunotherapy. Assay used: immunoSEQ multiplex PCR; TCRdb lists only in-frame clones, some missing. The table shows around 1,300 clones, with 55% to 70% occurring only once. The time point was: pre-treatment baseline. This specimen was central memory CD8+ T cells from blood, taken from a patient treated with checkpoint blockade. These TCRs come from a human donor with melanoma.

The chain uses TRBV19 and TRBJ2-7; D is ambiguous. The CDR3 contains 13 residues. Looked up from germline, CDR1 is LNHDA and CDR2 is SQIVND (reference sequence). Trimming shortened V by 2 bases and J by 2 bases, and 7 bases separated the two germline ends. The CDR3: CASSIQITYEQYF. In nucleotides, the CDR3 is TGTGCCAGTAGTATACAGATTACCTACGAGCAGTACTTC.

There are a few counts of this clone. A read error is possible here, since a much larger clone lies one base away. The same CDR3 arises from other DNA sequences in this sample as well. This sequence joins TRBV9 and TRBJ2-5; TRBD2 matches 10 bases. Per the germline V gene, CDR1 is SGDLS and CDR2 is YYNGEE. This CDR3 spans 15 amino acids. Trimming removed 1 base from V and 4 bases from J; junction bases left unmatched: 4. The CDR3 spells CASSVSGRASETQYF. CDR3 DNA: TGTGCCAGCAGCGTAAGCGGGAGGGCCTCAGAGACCCAGTACTTC.

Concerning this clone: Other nucleotide sequences in the sample specify the same CDR3. The genes are TRBV28 and TRBJ2-3, with D possibly matching TRBD2 (5 bases). V lost 3 bases and J 3 bases, leaving 10 bases between the germline ends. The CDR3 totals 14 residues. In germline, CDR1 is MDHEN, CDR2 SYDVKM. The CDR3 region has the DNA TGTGCCAGCAGTTTTCTTGCGGGTACAGATACGCAGTATTTT. Amino acid sequence: CASSFLAGTDTQYF.

The chain carries TRBV4-2 and TRBJ1-2; 8 bases line up with TRBD1. Losses at the gene ends were 2 bases for V and 6 bases for J; bases not matched to a gene: 5. The germline gives CDR1 LGHNA, CDR2 YNFKEQ. CDR3 length equals 14 residues. The CDR3 here is CASSQTGGRDGYTF. CDR3 nucleotides: TGTGCCAGCAGCCAAACAGGGGGGCGGGATGGCTACACCTTC.

The chain links TRBV7-8 to TRBJ2-3; D is unclear. V lost 1 base to trimming and J lost 2 bases, with 10 bases between them. CDR1 is SGHVS and CDR2 is FQNEAQ in the germline V gene. The CDR3 runs to 15 residues. For the CDR3, the DNA is TGTGCCAGCAGCTTAGTCGGTGGATACACAGATACGCAGTATTTT. This gives the protein CASSLVGGYTDTQYF.

The chain has TRBV7-6 and TRBJ2-7, with 9 bases lining up with TRBD1. The CDR3 is 14 amino acids. V lost 6 bases to trimming and J lost 2 bases; unmatched junction nucleotides: 5. Germline V CDR1 and CDR2: SGHVS, FNYEAQ. CDR3 region: CASSSGTGTYEQYF. For the CDR3, the DNA is TGTGCCAGCAGTTCCGGGACAGGGACCTACGAGCAGTACTTC. Full variable domain (remainder filled in from reference TRBV7-6 and TRBJ2-7): GAGVSQSPRYKVTKRGQDVALRCDPISGHVSLYWYRQALGQGPEFLTYFNYEAQQDKSGLPNDRFSAERPEGSISTLTIQRTEQRDSAMYRCASSSGTGTYEQYFGPGTRLTVT.

The J gene is TRBJ2-5, the V gene TRBV30, with D possibly being TRBD2 (6 bases). This CDR3 spans 14 amino acids. CDR1 and CDR2 from the germline V gene are GTSNPN and SVGIG (reference sequence). V was cut by 3 bases and J by 7 bases, with 18 bases left in between. For the CDR3, the DNA is TGTGCCTGGAGCGAAGACGGGGGACTGAGGACCCAGTACTTC. Its translation: CAWSEDGGLRTQYF.

With regard to this clone: With a much larger clone just one base away, this may be a read error. The chain is built from TRBV28 and TRBJ1-5; the match to TRBD1 covers 7 bases. The CDR3 has 17 residues. CDR1 and CDR2 (germline): MDHEN, SYDVKM. V was clipped by 2 bases and J by 2 bases; unmatched bases: 9. The CDR3, as DNA: TGTGCCAGCAGTTTAAGGCAGGGGGTGTGGGGCAATCAGCCCCAGCATTTT. It codes for CASSLRQGVWGNQPQHF.

The chain combines TRBV9 with TRBJ2-7, with 7 bases fitting TRBD1. J gave up 5 bases and V 3 bases, and 14 bases lay outside the gene matches. This CDR3 has 16 residues. Germline V lookup: CDR1 SGDLS, CDR2 YYNGEE. The CDR3 coding sequence is TGTGCCAGCAGCGCGGGACAGACACCAGAAGAGAACGAGCAGTACTTC. Its protein product is CASSAGQTPEENEQYF.

The rearrangement joins TRBV7-3 to TRBJ2-1; D is unclear. The germline V and J ends were trimmed by 1 base and 2 bases, with 9 bases remaining between them. Germline-derived CDR1 and CDR2 are SGHTA and FQGTGA. The CDR3 sequence is 15 residues long. The CDR3 region has the DNA TGTGCCAGCAGCTTAATTCTAGGAGCCTACAATGAGCAGTTCTTC. Translating it yields CASSLILGAYNEQFF. Full variable domain (missing parts from reference TRBV7-3 and TRBJ2-1): GAGVSQTPSNKVTEKGKYVELRCDPISGHTALYWYRQSLGQGPEFLIYFQGTGAADDSGLPNDRFFAVRPEGSVSTLKIQRTERGDSAVYLCASSLILGAYNEQFFGPGTRLTVL.

Only a few counts were recorded for this clone. The chain combines TRBV9 with TRBJ2-3; D unresolved. Trimming removed 2 bases at V and 4 bases at J, with 11 bases between. Germline V lookup: CDR1 SGDLS, CDR2 YYNGEE. The CDR3 length is 14 residues. The CDR3 reads CASSVISTADTQYF. CDR3 sequence (DNA): TGTGCCAGCAGCGTGATAAGTACGGCAGATACGCAGTATTTT.

V gene TRBV27 combines with J gene TRBJ1-6; maybe TRBD1 (5 bases). CDR1 MNHEY and CDR2 SMNVEV come from the germline V gene (reference sequence). V lost 11 bases to trimming and J lost 13 bases, with 18 bases between them. CDR3 length: 12 amino acids. The CDR3 coding sequence is TGTGCCCTGGAGGGCCGGGGGAAGCCCCTCCACTTT. Translation: CALEGRGKPLHF.

The chain couples TRBV27 to TRBJ2-7; TRBD1 is a possible D gene (6 bases). The V gene lost 7 bases and the J gene lost 0 bases, with 13 bases spanning the gap. The CDR3 consists of 14 residues. Germline CDR1 reads MNHEY; CDR2 reads SMNVEV (reference sequence). This chain's CDR3 is CASTSRGVSYEQYF. CDR3 DNA sequence: TGTGCCAGCACATCCAGGGGCGTCTCCTACGAGCAGTACTTC.

This clone was recorded a few times. The rearrangement joins TRBV27 to TRBJ2-3; D unresolved. The CDR3 contains 12 residues. Looked up from germline, CDR1 is MNHEY and CDR2 is SMNVEV (reference sequence). Trimming shortened V by 5 bases and J by 0 bases, and 3 bases separated the two germline ends. As DNA, the CDR3 is TGTGCCAGCAGTATGAGCACAGATACGCAGTATTTT. As protein: CASSMSTDTQYF.

This chain joins TRBV5-5 and TRBJ1-5; D ambiguous. Between the trimmed V and J ends, which lost 1 base and 5 bases, there was a span of 10 bases. CDR3 length equals 14 residues. Germline-derived CDR1 and CDR2 are SGHKS and YYEKEE (reference sequence). Here the CDR3 reads CASSLSGSDQPQHF. Here the CDR3 DNA reads TGTGCCAGCAGCTTGAGCGGATCCGATCAGCCCCAGCATTTT. The whole variable domain, remainder taken from reference TRBV5-5 and TRBJ1-5, is DAGVTQSPTHLIKTRGQQVTLRCSPISGHKSVSWYQQVLGQGPQFIFQYYEKEERGRGNFPDRFSARQFPNYSSELNVNALLLGDSALYLCASSLSGSDQPQHFGDGTRLSIL.

V gene TRBV7-3 combines with J gene TRBJ2-2, with TRBD1 matching 12 bases. This CDR3 comprises 17 residues. V was clipped by 5 bases and J by 7 bases; unmatched bases: 11. Germline V gene data show CDR1 as SGHTA and CDR2 as FQGTGA. For the CDR3, the DNA is TGTGCCAGCAGCACAACCGGGACAGGGGGCTTGAACGGGGAGCTGTTTTTT. Amino acids: CASSTTGTGGLNGELFF.

The chain recombines TRBV4-2 with TRBJ2-5; 8 bases fit TRBD1. With 2 bases clipped from V and 4 bases from J, the junction kept 18 bases outside the gene matches. Germline-derived CDR1 and CDR2 are LGHNA and YNFKEQ. The CDR3 runs to 19 residues. The CDR3 reads CASSQPRPFVTGEGETQYF. DNA of the CDR3: TGTGCCAGCAGCCAACCCCGGCCTTTTGTGACAGGGGAAGGAGAGACCCAGTACTTC.

A few counts support this clone. The genes are TRBV28 and TRBJ2-1; 10 nucleotides line up with TRBD1. This CDR3 spans 13 amino acids. V shed 8 bases, J shed 8 bases, and the junction held 6 bases outside the gene matches. The V gene's germline CDR1 is MDHEN and CDR2 SYDVKM. The CDR3 bases are TGTGCCAGCTGCCGGGACAGGGGTGATGAGCAGTTCTTC. Protein sequence: CASCRDRGDEQFF.

This clone is labeled as large (0.1 to 1%). V gene TRBV5-4 combines with J gene TRBJ2-1; 13 bases fit TRBD2. Unmatched junction bases numbered 5, after V lost 4 bases and J lost 7 bases. Per germline, CDR1 SGHNT and CDR2 YYREEE (reference sequence). This CDR3 has 15 residues. The CDR3 DNA reads as TGTGCCAGCAGCCCAGGACTAGCGGGAGCGAATGAGCAGTTCTTC. Amino acids: CASSPGLAGANEQFF.